This entry lists 26 T cell receptor beta chains sequenced from one sample in a study of chemoradiotherapy in HPV16-positive cancers (dated by TCRdb to 2022 to 2024). The library was obtained by the immunoSEQ multiplex PCR assay. TCRdb holds this immuneACCESS table with in-frame rearrangements only. Some clones are missing; in checked studies, unresolved V genes explain under half, and the rest has no known cause. The sample includes about 1,100 clones, with 90% to 95% observed a single time. In total, the top ten clones hold about 3% of the sample. Sequencing used tumor tissue, obtained from a patient who underwent chemoradiotherapy. The receptor source for this set is a human donor with HPV-associated anogenital cancer.

This chain uses TRBV5-6 with TRBJ1-2, with 8 bases identical to TRBD1. The CDR3 sequence is 13 residues long. The germline V gene has CDR1 SGHDT and CDR2 YYEEEE. V was clipped by 0 bases and J by 10 bases; unmatched bases: 5. The CDR3 region has the DNA TGTGCCAGCAGCTTGGCGGCAGGGGGCGACTACACCTTC. Protein sequence: CASSLAAGGDYTF.

The V gene is TRBV10-1, the J gene TRBJ1-2; D ambiguous. Trimming took off 4 bases at V and 4 bases at J, with 7 bases between the two ends. The CDR3 has 12 amino acids. Germline V gene lookup returns CDR1 WNHNN and CDR2 SYGVQD (reference sequence). The DNA of the CDR3 is TGCGCCAGCAGTGGAAAGACCTATGGCTACACCTTC. Protein: CASSGKTYGYTF.

The chain joins TRBV10-1 to TRBJ1-1; perhaps TRBD1 as D (6 bases). The germline gives CDR1 WNHNN, CDR2 SYGVQD (reference sequence). Trimming left V 5 bases short and J 5 bases short, with 12 bases between. The length of the CDR3 is 13 residues. The CDR3 coding sequence is TGCGCCAGCAGTACGGGACAAGGAACTGAAGCTTTCTTT. Translated, it gives CASSTGQGTEAFF.

V and J are TRBV28 and TRBJ2-7; no clear D. CDR1 and CDR2 (germline): MDHEN, SYDVKM. The V and J ends lost 6 bases and 2 bases respectively, with 8 bases between them. This CDR3 spans 12 amino acids. CDR3 nucleotide sequence: TGTGCCAGCAGGGGATTCGCCTACGAGCAGTACTTC. Its protein is CASRGFAYEQYF.

The chain couples TRBV28 to TRBJ2-3, with D tentatively TRBD1 (6 bases). V lost 4 bases to trimming and J lost 5 bases, with 7 bases between them. The CDR3 is 12 amino acids. The germline gives CDR1 MDHEN, CDR2 SYDVKM. CDR3 in DNA: TGTGCCAGCAGTTCGGACAGAGATACGCAGTATTTT. The encoded protein is CASSSDRDTQYF.

This chain links TRBV30 with TRBJ2-7, with a weak D call TRBD2 (7 bases). The CDR3 consists of 12 residues. Germline CDR1 GTSNPN, CDR2 SVGIG (reference sequence). Trimming took off 4 bases at V and 6 bases at J, with 13 bases between the two ends. CDR3 DNA: TGTGCCTGGAATAGGGGGAGGGGCGAGCAGTACTTC. It yields the protein CAWNRGRGEQYF.

V is TRBV6-6 and J is TRBJ2-7; 9 bases match TRBD2. Trimming took 6 bases from V and 4 from J; bases not matched to a gene: 7. The CDR3 covers 14 residues. Germline CDR1 is MNHNY and CDR2 is SVGAGI (reference sequence). CDR3 DNA sequence: TGTGCCAGCAGAAGGACTAGCGTTCTTTACGAGCAGTACTTC. Amino acid sequence: CASRRTSVLYEQYF.

V gene TRBV6-5 combines with J gene TRBJ2-5; D is possibly TRBD2 (6 bases). Trimming pared 6 bases from V and 4 bases from J, leaving 12 bases between. This CDR3 contains 13 residues. In germline, CDR1 is MNHEY, CDR2 SVGAGI. CDR3 residues: CASSPIGGETQYF. CDR3 nucleotide sequence: TGTGCCAGCAGCCCCATCGGGGGAGAGACCCAGTACTTC.

This chain joins TRBV29-1 and TRBJ1-2; 7 bases are shared with TRBD1. The junction had 8 bases not matched to a gene; V was cut back by 7 bases and J by 0 bases. This CDR3 comprises 14 residues. Germline CDR1 is SQVTM and CDR2 is ANQGSEA. The CDR3 DNA follows: TGCAGCGCCTCCGGGGACAGTGCTAACTATGGCTACACCTTC. This gives the protein CSASGDSANYGYTF. Drawing the rest from reference TRBV29-1 and TRBJ1-2, the complete variable domain is SAVISQKPSRDICQRGTSLTIQCQVDSQVTMMFWYRQQPGQSLTLIATANQGSEATYESGFVIDKFPISRPNLTFSTLTVSNMSPEDSSIYLCSASGDSANYGYTFGSGTRLTVV.

The CDR3 protein is CASSDVVLTGNGKLFF. The CDR3 coding sequence is TGTGCCAGCAGCGACGTGGTCTTGACAGGGAACGGAAAACTGTTTTTT. The V call is TRBV7-6, the J call TRBJ1-4; 7 nucleotides match TRBD1. CDR3 size: 16 residues. CDR1 SGHVS and CDR2 FNYEAQ come from the germline V gene. J gave up 10 bases and V 5 bases, and 16 bases lay outside the gene matches.

The genes are TRBV4-1 and TRBJ2-7; TRBD1 matches 7 bases. Trimming cost V 0 bases and J 2 bases; bases outside gene matches: 7. The CDR3 spans 16 residues. Germline V CDR1 and CDR2: MGHRA, YSYEKL. CDR3 region: CASSQEVSQGAYEQYF. In nucleotides, the CDR3 is TGCGCCAGCAGCCAAGAAGTCTCGCAGGGGGCCTACGAGCAGTACTTC.

CDR3 DNA: TGTGCCAGCAGTCCCGGACTAGCTAACAATGAGCAGTTCTTC. It codes for CASSPGLANNEQFF. This chain uses TRBV6-5 with TRBJ2-1, with TRBD2 matching over 8 bases. The CDR3 extends over 14 amino acids. V lost 5 bases to trimming and J lost 5 bases; unmatched junction nucleotides: 5. Germline V gene sequence: CDR1 MNHEY, CDR2 SVGAGI.

The chain couples TRBV29-1 to TRBJ2-2; TRBD1 is a possible D gene (6 bases). V was shortened by 4 bases and J by 4 bases, with 22 bases between the two germline ends. Germline CDR1 reads SQVTM; CDR2 reads ANQGSEA. The CDR3 covers 17 residues. Here the CDR3 reads CSVVKAGAGPGTGELFF. The CDR3 DNA reads as TGCAGCGTTGTAAAGGCAGGGGCGGGTCCGGGCACCGGGGAGCTGTTTTTT.

J is TRBJ1-2 and V is TRBV28; D is ambiguous. Trimming cost V 5 bases and J 4 bases, with 11 bases left between them. The CDR3 spans 13 residues. The germline gives CDR1 MDHEN, CDR2 SYDVKM. CDR3 nucleotide sequence: TGTGCCAGCAGTGTGGGCGGAGTCTATGGCTACACCTTC. It yields the protein CASSVGGVYGYTF.

This chain connects TRBV19 to TRBJ2-1; 12 positions agree with TRBD2. Germline values: CDR1 LNHDA, CDR2 SQIVND (reference sequence). The CDR3 spans 15 residues. The V gene end was trimmed by 5 bases and the J gene end by 7 bases; junction bases not matched to a gene: 6. CDR3 residues: CASSRSSGRVNEQFF. The CDR3 coding sequence is TGTGCCAGTAGTCGATCTAGCGGGAGGGTTAATGAGCAGTTCTTC.

This chain links TRBV6-4 with TRBJ1-1, with D tentatively TRBD1 (6 bases). The CDR3 totals 14 residues. From germline, CDR1 is MRHNA and CDR2 SNTAGT. V was cut by 6 bases and J by 5 bases, with 16 bases left in between. The DNA for the CDR3 is TGTGCCAGCAGCATGGGGGCAGAAAGGACTGAAGCTTTCTTT. This gives the protein CASSMGAERTEAFF.

This chain links TRBV7-2 with TRBJ2-7; D is ambiguous. The germline V and J ends were trimmed by 8 bases and 6 bases, with 14 bases remaining between them. This CDR3 comprises 12 residues. Germline loops: CDR1 SGHTA, CDR2 FQGNSA. CDR3 amino acids: CASSDTLAEQYF. In nucleotides, the CDR3 is TGTGCCAGCTCCGACACCCTCGCCGAGCAGTACTTC.

The rearrangement joins TRBV11-3 to TRBJ2-3; 11 bases match TRBD1. This CDR3 comprises 17 residues. V was clipped by 0 bases and J by 4 bases; unmatched bases: 6. Germline loops: CDR1 SGHNT, CDR2 YENEEA. Here the CDR3 reads CASSLDGPGQGADTQYF. DNA for the CDR3: TGTGCCAGCAGCTTAGACGGACCGGGACAGGGGGCAGATACGCAGTATTTT.

This rearrangement joins TRBV21-1 to TRBJ2-7; TRBD1 is taken as the D call from the table, unchecked against the DNA. TRBV21-1 counts as a pseudogene. The CDR3 is 20 amino acids. In nucleotides, the CDR3 is TGTGCCAGCACCCCAGTTCCTCCCCTCACGCGAGGACAGGTTGACTACGAGCAGTACTTC. Protein product: CASTPVPPLTRGQVDYEQYF.

This clone was seen more than once but under ten times. The V gene is TRBV14, the J gene TRBJ2-1; D remains unclear. The CDR3 runs to 11 residues. With 6 bases removed from V and 9 bases from J, the gap between germline ends came to 9 bases. Looked up from germline, CDR1 is SGHDN and CDR2 is FVKESK. CDR3 in amino acids: CASSYSAEQFF. Here the CDR3 DNA reads TGTGCCAGCAGTTACAGCGCTGAGCAGTTCTTC.

The J gene is TRBJ2-2, the V gene TRBV2; the D gene could be TRBD1 or TRBD2 (5 bases each). V was shortened by 1 base and J by 5 bases, with 14 bases between the two germline ends. CDR1 and CDR2 from the germline V gene are SNHLY and FYNNEI. This CDR3 comprises 16 residues. CDR3 DNA: TGTGCCAGCAGTGAAGGTTCAGGGAGAGGGACCGGGGAGCTGTTTTTT. Protein product: CASSEGSGRGTGELFF.

This chain joins TRBV27 and TRBJ2-2; TRBD2 aligns across 13 bases. The germline V gene has CDR1 MNHEY and CDR2 SMNVEV (reference sequence). V was clipped by 2 bases and J by 5 bases; unmatched bases: 11. The CDR3 extends over 19 amino acids. CDR3 amino acids: CASSLRLAGGLVGTGELFF. The CDR3 DNA is TGTGCCAGCAGTTTACGACTAGCGGGGGGCCTAGTTGGAACCGGGGAGCTGTTTTTT.

This clone was counted once. V and J are TRBV29-1 and TRBJ1-2; TRBD1 might be the D (6 bases). Germline-derived CDR1 and CDR2 are SQVTM and ANQGSEA. The ends were cut back, 4 bases at V and 6 bases at J, with 18 bases in the middle. The CDR3 runs to 14 residues. This CDR3 is CSVGTVTGVNGYTF. For the CDR3, the DNA is TGCAGCGTTGGCACTGTGACAGGCGTGAATGGCTACACCTTC.

The genes are TRBV19 and TRBJ1-6; the D is unclear. CDR1 and CDR2 (germline): LNHDA, SQIVND (reference sequence). CDR3 size: 15 residues. V was trimmed by 5 bases and J by 0 bases, leaving 8 bases between them. The CDR3: CASSYVGSYNSPLHF. CDR3 DNA sequence: TGTGCCAGTAGTTACGTGGGCTCCTATAATTCACCCCTCCACTTT.

This sequence joins TRBV30 and TRBJ2-7, with TRBD1 identical over 9 bases. CDR1 and CDR2 (germline): GTSNPN, SVGIG (reference sequence). Trimming removed 0 bases from V and 0 bases from J; junction bases left unmatched: 6. The CDR3 covers 16 residues. CDR3 protein: CAWSVPGQGSSYEQYF. The DNA of the CDR3 is TGTGCCTGGAGTGTACCCGGACAGGGGAGCTCCTACGAGCAGTACTTC.

The rearrangement joins TRBV5-5 to TRBJ2-1; TRBD1 matches at 9 bases. Per the germline V gene, CDR1 is SGHKS and CDR2 is YYEKEE (reference sequence). The CDR3 is made up of 17 amino acids. The J segment lost 7 bases and the V segment lost 4 bases, leaving 15 bases of the junction unmatched. CDR3 sequence reads: CASSPWVRQGVGNEQFF. For the CDR3, the DNA is TGTGCCAGCAGCCCTTGGGTTAGACAGGGGGTAGGGAATGAGCAGTTCTTC.